This TCR beta chain was obtained from a study of shared clonotypes between healthy human individuals. Assay: immunoSEQ multiplex PCR; the TCRdb copy retains only in-frame clones and omits some. The repertoire has around 510,000 clones, 90% to 97% of them found once; the top ten carry 0.064%. The V end lost 0 bases, the J end lost 2 bases, and 9 bases lay between the germline ends. Germline-derived CDR1 and CDR2 are SGHRS and YFSETQ. The CDR3 covers 15 residues. The TCR was taken from a woman younger than 45 in good health. Specimen: naive CD4+ T cells sorted from blood. The subset: CD45RA+ positively selected. This chain uses TRBV5-1 with TRBJ1-5; D is uncertain. The CDR3 region is CASSLGSGGNQPQHF. The CDR3 coding sequence is TGCGCCAGCAGCTTGGGGAGCGGGGGCAATCAGCCCCAGCATTTT.